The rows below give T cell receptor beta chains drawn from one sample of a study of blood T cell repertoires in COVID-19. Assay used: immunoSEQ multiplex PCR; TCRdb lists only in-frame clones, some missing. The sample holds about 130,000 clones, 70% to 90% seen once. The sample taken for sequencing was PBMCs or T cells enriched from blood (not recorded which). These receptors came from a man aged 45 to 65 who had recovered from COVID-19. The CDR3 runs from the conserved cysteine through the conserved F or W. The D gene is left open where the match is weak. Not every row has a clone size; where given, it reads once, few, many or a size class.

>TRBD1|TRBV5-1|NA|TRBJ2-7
TGCGCCAGCTGTAACGGGACAGGGCCTTCCTACGAGCAGTACTTC
CASCNGTGPSYEQYF
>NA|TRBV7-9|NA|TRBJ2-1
TGTGCCAGCAGCTTAGCTTTTGCGAGACCTAGACCCTACAATGAGCAGTTCTTC
CASSLAFARPRPYNEQFF
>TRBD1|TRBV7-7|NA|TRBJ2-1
TGTGCCAGCAGCACCGGGACAGGAGCCTACAATGAGCAGTTCTTC
CASSTGTGAYNEQFF
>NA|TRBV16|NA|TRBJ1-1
TGTGCCAGCAGCCCAGACCCGGACAGTTCGGGGGCTTTCTTT
CASSPDPDSSGAFF
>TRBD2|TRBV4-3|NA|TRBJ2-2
TGCGCCAGCAGCCCCGGGAGGGTTGGTTGGACTAGCACCGGGGAGCTGTTTTTT
CASSPGRVGWTSTGELFF
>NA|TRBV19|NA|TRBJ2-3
TGTGCCAGTAGGAACAGGAGATTCACAGATACGCAGTATTTT
CASRNRRFTDTQYF
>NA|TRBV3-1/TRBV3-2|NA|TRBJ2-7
TGTGCCAGCAGCCAAGGTAATAGCCCATACGAGCAGTACTTC
CASSQGNSPYEQYF
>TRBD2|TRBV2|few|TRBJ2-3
TGTGCCAGCAGGCCCCTGGGGGAGGGCCGGGGAGATACGCAGTATTTT
CASRPLGEGRGDTQYF
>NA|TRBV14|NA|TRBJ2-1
TGTGCCAGCAGCCAAGGGGGGGACAGATCCTACAATGAGCAGTTCTTC
CASSQGGDRSYNEQFF
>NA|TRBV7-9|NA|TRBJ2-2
TGTGCCAGCAGCCCCTACAGGGCCCTTAACACCGGGGAGCTGTTTTTT
CASSPYRALNTGELFF
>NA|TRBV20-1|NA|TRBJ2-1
TGCAGTGCCACTAGTGTCTATGAGCAGTTCTTC
CSATSVYEQFF
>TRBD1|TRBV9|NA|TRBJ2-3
TGTGCCAGCAGTGTTCTGGGGACAGGGTGGACAGATACGCAGTATTTT
CASSVLGTGWTDTQYF
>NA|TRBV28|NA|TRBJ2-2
TGTGCCAGCAGGCTGGACGGGGGTTTGTCCGGGGAGCTGTTTTTT
CASRLDGGLSGELFF